This record concerns one TCR beta chain sequence. In this sample, this clonotype turned up a few times. The clone's antigen remains unknown. Qualities for individual bases were not recorded, and no much larger clone is one base off. The data originate from a study of blood T cells in healthy people across ages (dated by TCRdb to between 2015 and 2016). With respect to the entire study: In model experiments, template switching captured roughly one uniquely barcoded TCR beta cDNA molecule for every two T cells. The study measured age-related changes in TCR beta repertoire diversity using deep sequencing normalized with unique cDNA molecular identifiers. Four age groups were formed from the donors: young (average 16 years), middle-aged (less than 40), aged (under 70) and long-lived (around 82). Donors of different ages were randomly distributed across sequencing lanes to avoid experimental bias. Two additional independent replicas of 1 million unique cDNA reads from the same blood draw were analyzed for two donors (one aged 18 to 30 and one aged 80 or older). General study outcomes and caveats: Bulk unsorted PBMC profiling prevented conclusive comparison of naive and antigen-experienced compartments. Estimates of total diversity from one million sequenced T cells were regarded as lower bounds and underestimates. The CMV infection status of donors was not known, potentially confounding age-related changes in expanded clonotypes. The long-lived group showed more naive CD4+ T cells, fewer expanded clones and increased TCR diversity than the aged group, suggesting age selection. There was a strong correlation between observed TCR beta diversity and the percentage of naive T cells measured by flow cytometry. As age increased, observed TCR beta diversity per million T cells dropped in a roughly linear way, and a significant reduction was already evident by age 40.

The roughly 39 donors, aged roughly 6 to 90 years, were systemically healthy Caucasian individuals from Russia. Each donor gave 8.5 to 10 milliliters of peripheral blood, collected into EDTA-treated Vacutainer tubes. Ficoll-Paque density-gradient centrifugation was used to isolate PBMCs, with at least 7 million obtained per sample. Total RNA, at least 5.5 micrograms per sample, was extracted from PBMCs with Trizol reagent. The percentages of naive CD45RAhigh/CD27high T cells were determined by flow cytometry on a PBMC aliquot from every donor. Inclusive of the bounding cysteine and phenylalanine, the CDR3 is 16 residues long. The CDR3 DNA has 48 bases and is translated from base 1. CDR1 MNHEY and CDR2 SVGEGT were looked up in the germline V gene. Trimming at the junction amounts to 0 bases on V and 8 bases on J, and the germline ends lie 17 bases apart. Receptor libraries were prepared by 5' RACE. Sequencing was carried out with an Illumina HiSeq 2500. A second PCR of roughly 7 to 12 cycles was performed with a sample-barcoded 5' primer and a J-beta primer mix. Each TCR beta cDNA molecule received a unique molecular identifier from a template-switch 5' adaptor carrying 12 random nucleotides. Each sample yielded at least 2.5 million CDR3-containing paired-end reads. First-strand cDNA synthesis was performed from all RNA using the Mint cDNA synthesis kit, with priming by a TRBC-specific oligonucleotide. Following uracil-DNA glycosylase treatment, all cDNA underwent a first 18-cycle PCR with the universal primers M1SS and BC2_uni_R. Under the source paper's analysis protocol: For normalization, 1 million high-quality reads, each with a distinct molecular identifier, were randomly selected from each sample. Reads sharing molecular identifiers were discarded rather than binned into consensus sequences. MiTCR, run with a Q25 quality threshold and the strictest error-elimination algorithm, handled CDR3 identification, clonotype clustering and error correction. Lower-bound total TCR beta diversity was estimated with a nonparametric unseen species model using Euler transformation. The public reads were reprocessed in TCRdb via fastp at Q25 and MiXCR, keeping in-frame beta chains. CDR3 protein sequences are deduplicated, and each keeps its most common genes and DNA. The V and J calls and clone size are TCRdb's, not the authors'. This sample holds 700,000 to 1,000,000 distinct CDR3 sequences; more than 40% were observed only once. Around 21% of the sample rests with the top ten.

The chain links TRBV6-2 or TRBV6-3 with TRBJ2-1, with a weak D call of TRBD2 (7 bases match). Sample: blood. The sequence was obtained from a man aged 60 to 69 in good health. The bases read TGTGCCAGCAGTTACTCGGGGGGGGGCGGTCTCTATGAGCAGTTCTTC. The translation is CASSYSGGGGLYEQFF.